The present TCR beta chain was sequenced within a study of CD8 T cells in Susac syndrome. Study results and limitations: None of the CD4+ T cell repertoires in Susac syndrome showed clonal expansion.

On this clonotype: No antigen is known for it.

The authors reverse transcribed roughly 0.5 to 1 ug RNA with random hexamers. Each CDR3 protein gets one entry after TCRdb re-called the immunoSEQ multiplex PCR reads with MiXCR. The sample lists hundreds of thousands of distinct CDR3 sequences; approximately 94% were seen once. The CDR3 covers 13 residues. After removal of 7 bases from V and 7 bases from J, the junction contained 7 bases not matched to a gene. The germline V gene encodes CDR1 MNHEY and CDR2 SVGEGT. The sample comprised CD4+ T cells from PBMCs. The sequence derives from a human donor with Susac syndrome. V usage is TRBV6-2 or TRBV6-3 and J usage is TRBJ2-1; 7 bases match TRBD2. The CDR3 DNA reads as TGTGCCAGCACTACCCGGGGGGAAAATGAGCAGTTCTTC. Amino acid sequence: CASTTRGENEQFF.